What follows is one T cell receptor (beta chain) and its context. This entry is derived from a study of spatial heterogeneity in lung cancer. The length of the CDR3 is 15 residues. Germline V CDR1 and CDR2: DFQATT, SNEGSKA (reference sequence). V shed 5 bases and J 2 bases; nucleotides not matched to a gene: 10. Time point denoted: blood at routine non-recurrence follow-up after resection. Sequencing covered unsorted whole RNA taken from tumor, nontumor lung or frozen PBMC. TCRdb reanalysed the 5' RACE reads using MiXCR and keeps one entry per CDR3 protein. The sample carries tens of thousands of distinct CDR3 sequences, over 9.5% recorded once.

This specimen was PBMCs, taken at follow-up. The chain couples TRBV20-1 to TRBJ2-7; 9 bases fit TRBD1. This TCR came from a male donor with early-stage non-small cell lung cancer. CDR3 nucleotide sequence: TGCAGTGCTCAACTCGGGACAGGGTGGCCCTACGAGCAGTACTTC. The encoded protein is CSAQLGTGWPYEQYF.